The clone carrying this TCR beta chain has just one count. It was with a sample-barcoded 5' primer and a J-beta primer mix that a second PCR of about 7 to 12 cycles was run. TCRdb recomputed calls from the 5' RACE reads with MiXCR, one row per CDR3 protein. The top ten hold approximately 4% of the sample, which has about 1.5 million distinct CDR3 sequences, approximately 39% seen once. This CDR3 has 16 amino acids. Trimming stripped 1 base from V and 2 bases from J, with 15 bases between. CDR1 MGHDK and CDR2 SYGVNS come from the germline V gene. These data belong to a study of blood T cells in healthy people across ages.

The sample consisted of blood. This receptor was obtained from a woman aged 18-29 years in good health. The V gene is TRBV25-1, the J gene TRBJ2-7, with D possibly matching TRBD2 (6 bases). The CDR3 region has the DNA TGTGCCAGCAGTGAATCTACCGTTCGCGGGACCTACGAGCAGTACTTC. It yields the protein CASSESTVRGTYEQYF.